This T cell receptor beta chain appears in the sequencing data of a study of T cells in women clearing cervical HPV infection. Germline loops: CDR1 MNHNS, CDR2 SASEGT. V was trimmed by 1 base and J by 0 bases, leaving 9 bases between them. This CDR3 is built from 15 residues. About this clone: Sequencing ends 3 residues short of the CDR3 end; the germline J gene provides the rest.

The repertoire was sequenced with immunoSEQ multiplex PCR; TCRdb's copy has only in-frame clones and lacks some. The table for this sample gives around 30,000 clones. Sequenced: blood buffy coat. This chain links TRBV6-1 with TRBJ1-2, with D unclear. This TCR came from a woman between 18 and 70 years old with a cervical HPV16 infection that either progressed to CIN3+ or cleared (not recorded which). The CDR3 sequence is CASSEGAGANYGYTF. The covered CDR3 bases are TGTGCCAGCAGTGAAGGGGCAGGAGCTAACTATGGC.